The rows below give T cell receptor beta chains drawn from one sample of a study of Tregs in tolerant kidney transplant recipients. Assay: immunoSEQ multiplex PCR; the TCRdb copy retains only in-frame clones and omits some. The sample lists 46,000 or so clones; around 90% were seen once. Sequencing was done on a sample of Tregs from blood. Receptor source: a human donor in good health. CDR3s include the opening cysteine and the closing phenylalanine or tryptophan. A D gene is named only where the DNA matches it firmly. Size values are once, few and many counts, or a class for expanded clones, and some rows have none.

v_gene	d_gene	abundance	j_gene	CDR3nt	CDR3aa
TRBV6-5	TRBD1	-	TRBJ1-2	TGTGCCAGCAGTTACTCCCCCAGGGGGCACGACTATGGCTACACCTTC	CASSYSPRGHDYGYTF
TRBV2	-	-	TRBJ2-7	TGTGCCAGCAGCAAAAAATCCTACGAGCAGTACTTC	CASSKKSYEQYF
TRBV11-2	-	-	TRBJ2-4	TGTGCCAGCAGCTACACAGCTGGAGGGGCCAAAAACATTCAGTACTTC	CASSYTAGGAKNIQYF
TRBV27	TRBD1	-	TRBJ2-7	TGTGCCAGCAGTTTCCGGGACAGTACTTACGAGCAGTACTTC	CASSFRDSTYEQYF
TRBV7-6	-	-	TRBJ1-3	TGTGCCAGCAGCTTATGGGCCGGTGGAAGGGGAAACACCATATATTTT	CASSLWAGGRGNTIYF
TRBV11-2	-	once	TRBJ2-6	TGTGCCAGCAGCTTAAACGGGGCCAACGTCCTGACTTTC	CASSLNGANVLTF
TRBV21-1	-	-	TRBJ2-1	TGTGCCAGCAGCAAAGAGGGCGGGTATTCCTACAATGAGCAGTTCTTC	CASSKEGGYSYNEQFF
TRBV7-9	-	once	TRBJ2-7	TGTGCCAGCAGCCCCGGACTCCCCTACGAGCAGTACTTC	CASSPGLPYEQYF
TRBV7-3	-	-	TRBJ1-1	TGTGCCAGTGCCCCGCCGCGAGGTGCAGCTTTCTTT	CASAPPRGAAFF
TRBV11-2	TRBD1	-	TRBJ2-7	TGTGCCAGCAGCTTAGCGGGACAGGTTCACTTC	CASSLAGQVHF
TRBV4-1	-	once	TRBJ1-2	TGCGCCAGCAGCCAGGCGGGGGGCGTCGACTATGGCTACACCTTC	CASSQAGGVDYGYTF
TRBV2	-	-	TRBJ2-7	TGTGCCAGCACCCCCCGCTCGCACGAGCAGTACTTC	CASTPRSHEQYF
TRBV15	TRBD1	-	TRBJ2-7	TGTGCCACCAGCAGAGATAGGACAGGGGAGACCTACGAGCAGTACTTC	CATSRDRTGETYEQYF
TRBV2	-	-	TRBJ1-1	TGTGCCAGCAGTGGAGCGGCTGAAGCTTTCTTT	CASSGAAEAFF
TRBV6-1	-	-	TRBJ1-5	TGTGCCAGCAGTGACTCTTGGGGCAATCAGCCCCAGCATTTT	CASSDSWGNQPQHF
TRBV19	TRBD1	-	TRBJ2-2	TGTGCCAGTACCCTTCAGGGGGCATCCGGGGAGCTGTTTTTT	CASTLQGASGELFF
TRBV7-9	-	-	TRBJ1-1	TGTGCCAGCAGCGCACGGGCCGGTAACACTGAAGCTTTCTTT	CASSARAGNTEAFF
TRBV6-5	TRBD2	-	TRBJ2-1	TGTGCCAGCAGTTACTCGAACCTAGCGGGGGAGCAGTTCTTC	CASSYSNLAGEQFF
TRBV7-2	-	-	TRBJ1-5	TGTGCCAGCAGCCTAACCGGGCGCAATCAGCCCCAGCATTTT	CASSLTGRNQPQHF
TRBV6-1	-	-	TRBJ2-3	TGTGCCAGCAACAGCAGAGGGCGGGATACGCAGTATTTT	CASNSRGRDTQYF
TRBV27	-	-	TRBJ1-6	TGTGCCAGCAGTCGGTCACAACATGGTTTCGGTTCACCCCTCCACTTT	CASSRSQHGFGSPLHF
TRBV18	TRBD1	-	TRBJ2-7	TGTGCCAGCTCACCCCGTCAGGGGGCCTACGAGCAGTACTTC	CASSPRQGAYEQYF
TRBV6-1	TRBD1	-	TRBJ2-5	TGTGCCACCTCAGGGCAGGGGGCTTTAGAGACCCAGTACTTC	CATSGQGALETQYF
TRBV6-5	TRBD2	-	TRBJ2-7	TGTGCCAGCAGTGTTCGGGGGGGAATCGCCTACGAGCAGTACTTC	CASSVRGGIAYEQYF
TRBV10-1	-	-	TRBJ2-1	TGCGCCAGCAGTGATTCTAGCACCTACAATGAGCAGTTCTTC	CASSDSSTYNEQFF
TRBV19	-	few	TRBJ2-1	TGTGCCAGTAAGATGGGAGCAGCGGGTAATGAGCAGTTCTTC	CASKMGAAGNEQFF
TRBV30	TRBD1	-	TRBJ2-2	TGTGCCTGGAGTGCCAGGGGGCCCGGGGAGCTGTTTTTT	CAWSARGPGELFF
TRBV6-1	TRBD1	-	TRBJ1-2	TGTGCCAGCAGTGACCCCGGGACAGTGATCACCTATGGCTACACCTTC	CASSDPGTVITYGYTF
TRBV7-9	TRBD1	-	TRBJ1-2	TGTGCCAGCAGCTCCGGGACAGGGTGGGGCTATGGCTACACCTTC	CASSSGTGWGYGYTF
TRBV10-1	TRBD1	-	TRBJ2-5	TGCGCCAGCAGCACGGGACAGGGCCAAGAGACCCAGTACTTC	CASSTGQGQETQYF
TRBV4-1	-	-	TRBJ2-2	TGCGCCAGCAGCCAAGAGGGGCTAGCCGACACCGGGGAGCTGTTTTTT	CASSQEGLADTGELFF
TRBV10-3	TRBD2	once	TRBJ2-3	TGTGCCATCAGTGAGTCTCTTTCGGAGCGGGGGACTAGCACAGATACGCAGTATTTT	CAISESLSERGTSTDTQYF
TRBV5-4	-	-	TRBJ1-3	TGTGCCAGCAGCGACAGACGGTTCTCTGGAAACACCATATATTTT	CASSDRRFSGNTIYF
TRBV7-9	-	-	TRBJ1-1	TGTGCCAGCAGCTTAGTCGGGAGGATCACTGAAGCTTTCTTT	CASSLVGRITEAFF
TRBV9	-	-	TRBJ1-3	TGTGCCAGCAGCACACCCCAACAGGGAAACACCATATATTTT	CASSTPQQGNTIYF
TRBV5-1	-	once	TRBJ2-7	TGCGCCAGCAGCTTTGGAGGCGAGCAGTACTTC	CASSFGGEQYF
TRBV7-9	TRBD2	-	TRBJ2-3	TGTGCCAGCAGCTTAGAGCGGGGTTTGCCCCAGTATTTT	CASSLERGLPQYF
TRBV5-6	-	-	TRBJ1-4	TGTGCCAGCACCCCTTGGGGGTCTAATGAAAAACTGTTTTTT	CASTPWGSNEKLFF
TRBV7-3	TRBD1	-	TRBJ2-5	TGTGCCAGCAGCTTAACGGGGACAGCCCAAGAGACCCAGTACTTC	CASSLTGTAQETQYF
TRBV5-1	-	once	TRBJ2-5	TGCGCCAGCAGCTTGGCCATCGGGCGGTCGGGAGAGACCCAGTACTTC	CASSLAIGRSGETQYF
TRBV6-5	-	-	TRBJ2-1	TGTGCCAGCAGTTACGAGATTTCAAGTGAGCAGTTCTTC	CASSYEISSEQFF
TRBV7-6	-	-	TRBJ1-2	TGTGCCAGCAGCTTGGATCGTGTGGAAGGGGTCAACTATGGCTACACCTTC	CASSLDRVEGVNYGYTF
TRBV9	-	-	TRBJ2-3	TGTGCCAGCAGCGTAGCTTGGGGCACAGATACGCAGTATTTT	CASSVAWGTDTQYF